This TCR beta chain comes out of a study of blood T cell repertoires in COVID-19. Whole-study context: There were acute and convalescent COVID-19 samples, and they came from the United States, Italy and Spain. The cDNA or gDNA used as material had been derived from T cells, B-cell-depleted T cells, or PBMCs.

V dropped 3 bases and J dropped 7 bases, with 18 bases sitting between them. CDR1 is LGHDT, CDR2 YNNKEL, per germline (reference sequence). The CDR3 has 16 residues. Authors' methods: Reference gene primer amplification gave nucleated cell count estimates. TCRdb keeps only in-frame clones here, not all; method: immunoSEQ multiplex PCR. Clone size and V and J calls were adopted from that table, with D and trimming inferred from the DNA. The sample has under 550,000 clones, around nine tenths seen once. Seattle researchers signed up patients amid active infection and tracked them longitudinally. The V and J genes are TRBV3-1 (or the pseudogene TRBV3-2) and TRBJ1-4, with a possible D match to TRBD1 (6 bases). Input material: peripheral blood. This TCR came from a man between 18 and 35 years old with COVID-19, enrolled during active disease. The CDR3 DNA reads TGTGCCAGCAGCCATCCTAACAGGGAGCCGGGTGAAAAACTGTTTTTT. Its protein product is CASSHPNREPGEKLFF.